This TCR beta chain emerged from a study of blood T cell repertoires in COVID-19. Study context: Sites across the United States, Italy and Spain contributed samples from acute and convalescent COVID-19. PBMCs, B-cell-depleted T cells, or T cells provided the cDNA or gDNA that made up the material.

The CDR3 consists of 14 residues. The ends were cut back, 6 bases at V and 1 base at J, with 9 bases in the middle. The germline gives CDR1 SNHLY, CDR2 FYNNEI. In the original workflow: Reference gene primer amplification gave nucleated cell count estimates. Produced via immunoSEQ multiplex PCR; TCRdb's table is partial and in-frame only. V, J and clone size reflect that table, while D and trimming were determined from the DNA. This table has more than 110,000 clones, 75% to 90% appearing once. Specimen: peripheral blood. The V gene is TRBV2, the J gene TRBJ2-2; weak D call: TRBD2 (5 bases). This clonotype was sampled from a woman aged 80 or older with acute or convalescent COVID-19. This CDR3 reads CASRDSQNTGELFF. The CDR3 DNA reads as TGTGCCAGCAGGGACTCCCAGAACACCGGGGAGCTGTTTTTT.